One sample yielded the 7 T cell receptor beta chains listed below, sequenced in a study of T cells after yellow fever vaccination. TCRdb recomputed calls from the 5' RACE reads with MiXCR, one row per CDR3 protein. In the table there are around 320,000 distinct CDR3 sequences, about 10% of which are singletons. This material consisted of CD4+ T cells sorted from PBMCs, taken 45 days after the yellow fever booster vaccination. The receptors here all came from a man aged 18 to 29 who received the YFV17D yellow fever vaccine.

The chain uses TRBV5-8 and TRBJ1-2; D call uncertain. V dropped 3 bases and J dropped 0 bases, with 15 bases sitting between them. Germline loops: CDR1 SGHTS, CDR2 YDEGEE. The CDR3 runs 16 residues. DNA for the CDR3: TGTGCCAGCAGCTGGGCTTCGTCGGCAGCTAACTATGGCTACACCTTC. This sequence encodes CASSWASSAANYGYTF.

The V and J genes are TRBV12-3 or TRBV12-4 and TRBJ2-1; tentatively, D is TRBD2 (5 bases). The CDR3 sequence is 14 residues long. The V gene lost 6 bases and the J gene lost 6 bases, with 15 bases spanning the gap. The CDR3 region is CASSRVIASNEQFF. Here the CDR3 DNA reads TGTGCCAGCAGCCGTGTCATAGCGTCCAATGAGCAGTTCTTC.

This chain uses TRBV5-5 with TRBJ1-4; D is possibly TRBD1 (5 bases). This CDR3 region has 14 residues. V lost 4 bases and J lost 8, with 15 bases in between. CDR1 is SGHKS and CDR2 is YYEKEE in the germline V gene (reference sequence). The CDR3 nucleotides read TGTGCCAGCAGCAAGATGGGGGGGATCGAAAAACTGTTTTTT. Amino acid sequence: CASSKMGGIEKLFF. Full variable domain (outside the CDR3, taken from reference TRBV5-5 and TRBJ1-4): DAGVTQSPTHLIKTRGQQVTLRCSPISGHKSVSWYQQVLGQGPQFIFQYYEKEERGRGNFPDRFSARQFPNYSSELNVNALLLGDSALYLCASSKMGGIEKLFFGSGTQLSVL.

In its sample, this clonotype was seen a few times. V gene TRBV30 combines with J gene TRBJ2-4; TRBD2 is a possible D gene (6 bases). Germline V gene data show CDR1 as GTSNPN and CDR2 as SVGIG (reference sequence). CDR3 length: 13 residues. Trimming took off 0 bases at V and 6 bases at J, with 9 bases between the two ends. The DNA for the CDR3 is TGTGCCTGGAGTGTTGTGGAGGGAAACATTCAGTACTTC. Protein product: CAWSVVEGNIQYF. Using reference TRBV30 and TRBJ2-4 for the parts outside the CDR3, the full variable domain is SQTIHQWPATLVQPVGSPLSLECTVEGTSNPNLYWYRQAAGRGLQLLFYSVGIGQISSEVPQNLSASRPQDRQFILSSKKLLLSDSGFYLCAWSVVEGNIQYFGAGTRLSVL.

This clonotype was counted a few times. The rearrangement links TRBV24-1 to TRBJ2-7; D is uncertain. The CDR3 is made up of 13 amino acids. Germline values: CDR1 KGHDR, CDR2 SFDVKD. V lost 5 bases, J lost 0 bases, and 7 bases lay in between. CDR3 protein: CATSGSFSYEQYF. CDR3 bases: TGTGCCACCAGTGGTTCATTCTCCTACGAGCAGTACTTC.

This CDR3 is CASSQGRLSSYEQYV. In DNA form, the CDR3 reads TGTGCCAGCAGCCAAGGCCGACTGAGCTCCTACGAGCAGTACGTC. The chain links TRBV3-1 to TRBJ2-7; D remains ambiguous. Trimming cost V 1 base and J 0 bases, with 10 bases left between them. Germline V gene sequence: CDR1 LGHDT, CDR2 YNNKEL (reference sequence). CDR3 length equals 15 residues.

This clonotype was detected a few times. The gene calls are TRBV11-2 and TRBJ2-1, with a tentative D call TRBD2 (6 bases). This CDR3 region has 14 residues. Trimming took 8 bases from V and 2 from J, leaving 13 bases between them. The germline CDR1 and CDR2 sequences are SGHAT and FQNNGV. CDR3 sequence (DNA): TGTGCCAGCGGTGCTGGGGGGACCTACAATGAGCAGTTCTTC. Translation gives CASGAGGTYNEQFF.